The rows below give T cell receptor beta chains drawn from one sample of a study of blood T cell repertoires in COVID-19. The data were produced by immunoSEQ multiplex PCR, yet TCRdb's version contains in-frame clones alone and is incomplete. The table has over 300,000 clones, about 90% seen once. The specimen sequenced was peripheral blood. These receptors all stem from a middle-aged man with acute or convalescent COVID-19. CDR3s include the opening cysteine and the closing phenylalanine or tryptophan. The D gene is left open where the match is weak. Clone size, where shown, is once, few, many, or a class for clones that have expanded.

TRBV7-3	NA	NA	TRBJ1-4	CASSLKGLRNEKLFF	TGTGCCAGCAGCCTCAAGGGACTGCGTAATGAAAAACTGTTTTTT
TRBV5-1	NA	NA	TRBJ2-5	CASSLAELSQETQYF	TGCGCCAGCAGCTTGGCCGAACTCTCCCAAGAGACCCAGTACTTC
TRBV27	TRBD2	NA	TRBJ2-1	CASSLGGGRYNEQFF	TGTGCCAGCAGTTTAGGGGGAGGGAGGTACAATGAGCAGTTCTTC
TRBV18	TRBD1	NA	TRBJ1-4	CASSPLTGGGFEKLFF	TGTGCCAGCTCACCACTCACAGGGGGCGGATTTGAAAAACTGTTTTTT
TRBV19	NA	NA	TRBJ2-7	CASSIRLIRGYYEQYF	TGTGCCAGTAGTATCCGACTTATCCGGGGATACTACGAGCAGTACTTC
TRBV6-5	TRBD1	NA	TRBJ2-5	CASSRPGPWDRGYF	TGTGCCAGCAGTAGGCCGGGGCCCTGGGACAGGGGTTACTTC
TRBV5-1	NA	NA	TRBJ1-1	CASSLAGFRGPNTEAFF	TGCGCCAGCAGCTTGGCGGGATTTCGGGGTCCGAACACTGAAGCTTTCTTT
TRBV3-1/TRBV3-2	TRBD1	once	TRBJ2-2	CASSQGQGRNTGELFF	TGTGCCAGCAGCCAGGGACAGGGGCGGAACACCGGGGAGCTGTTTTTT
TRBV7-9	NA	NA	TRBJ2-5	CASSPGVLSGDFQETQYF	TGTGCCAGCAGCCCAGGGGTTTTGAGCGGGGATTTCCAAGAGACCCAGTACTTC
TRBV18	NA	NA	TRBJ1-1	CASSLDKNTEAFF	NA
TRBV6-5	NA	NA	TRBJ2-1	CASSYLRGSSNEQFF	TGTGCCAGCAGTTACCTCCGGGGTAGTAGCAATGAGCAGTTCTTC
TRBV7-7	TRBD1	NA	TRBJ2-1	CASSLGDRGYEQFF	TGTGCTAGCAGCTTAGGGGACAGGGGGTATGAGCAGTTCTTC
TRBV5-8	TRBD1	NA	TRBJ2-1	CASSFTGTGYNEQFF	TGTGCCAGCAGCTTTACCGGGACAGGGTACAATGAGCAGTTCTTC
TRBV2	NA	once	TRBJ2-1	CASSETRNNEQFF	TGTGCCAGCAGTGAAACCAGAAACAATGAGCAGTTCTTC
TRBV7-2	TRBD2	NA	TRBJ2-3	CASTTRRPSGGLVNTQYF	TGTGCCAGCACCACTCGGCGGCCGAGCGGGGGATTAGTAAATACGCAGTATTTT
TRBV28	TRBD1	NA	TRBJ1-2	CASRKGGANGYTF	TGTGCCAGCCGTAAAGGGGGCGCGAATGGCTACACCTTC
TRBV5-5	TRBD1	NA	TRBJ1-2	CASSRAGTGEEYGYTF	TGTGCCAGCAGCCGAGCCGGGACAGGGGAAGAGTATGGCTACACCTTC
TRBV6-5	NA	NA	TRBJ1-1	CASSYSGGVNTEAFF	TGTGCCAGCAGTTACTCGGGAGGGGTGAACACTGAAGCTTTCTTT
TRBV6-4	NA	few	TRBJ1-1	CATRKEGSINTEAFF	TGTGCCACCAGGAAGGAAGGGAGTATCAACACTGAAGCTTTCTTT
TRBV11-3	NA	NA	TRBJ2-7	CASSLGGFDEQYF	TGTGCCAGCAGCTTAGGAGGTTTTGACGAGCAGTACTTC
TRBV2	TRBD1	NA	TRBJ1-6	CASILTGLRSPLHF	TGTGCCAGCATCTTGACAGGGTTGCGCTCACCCCTCCACTTT
TRBV29-1	NA	NA	TRBJ1-2	CSVGQAPRSYGYTF	TGCAGCGTTGGACAGGCCCCAAGATCCTATGGCTACACCTTC
TRBV11-2	NA	NA	TRBJ1-2	CASSHPGRRGNGYTF	TGTGCCAGCAGCCACCCAGGCAGAAGGGGAAATGGCTACACCTTC
TRBV2	TRBD2	NA	TRBJ2-3	CASSYTSGDSTDTQYF	TGTGCCAGCAGCTATACAAGCGGGGATAGCACAGATACGCAGTATTTT
TRBV4-1	TRBD2	once	TRBJ2-5	CASSQAASGGGYRETQYF	TGCGCCAGCAGCCAAGCGGCTAGCGGTGGGGGATATAGAGAGACCCAGTACTTC
TRBV7-2	NA	NA	TRBJ1-1	CASSLSTGTMNTEAFF	TGTGCCAGCAGCTTATCCACAGGGACTATGAACACTGAAGCTTTCTTT
TRBV9	NA	NA	TRBJ1-1	CASSVLDGVTEAFF	TGTGCCAGCAGCGTACTGGACGGGGTCACTGAAGCTTTCTTT
TRBV4-3	NA	once	TRBJ1-1	CASSQDLLGGNTEAFF	TGCGCCAGCAGCCAAGATCTCCTAGGAGGGAACACTGAAGCTTTCTTT
TRBV4-3	NA	NA	TRBJ1-1	CASSQGTGYTEAFF	TGCGCCAGCAGCCAAGGTACAGGGTACACTGAAGCTTTCTTT
TRBV19	NA	NA	TRBJ2-3	CASSIPGGPTDTQYF	TGTGCCAGTAGTATACCAGGGGGGCCCACAGATACGCAGTATTTT
TRBV28	NA	once	TRBJ2-7	CASRNSGGFVNEQYF	TGTGCCAGCAGGAATAGCGGCGGGTTCGTCAACGAGCAGTACTTC
TRBV5-1	NA	NA	TRBJ1-2	CASSSAGDSYGYTF	TGCGCCAGCAGCTCGGCAGGGGATAGCTATGGCTACACCTTC
TRBV11-2	NA	NA	TRBJ2-7	CASSHSGRLGEQYF	TGTGCCAGCAGCCACAGCGGACGGCTCGGCGAGCAGTACTTC
TRBV3-1/TRBV3-2	TRBD1	NA	TRBJ1-6	CASSQIGVAGGPNSPLHF	TGTGCCAGCAGCCAAATAGGGGTGGCAGGGGGCCCCAATTCACCCCTCCACTTT
TRBV11-2	NA	NA	TRBJ1-5	CASSLVSGGGQPQHF	TGTGCCAGCAGCTTAGTCTCGGGGGGAGGACAGCCCCAGCATTTT
TRBV4-2	NA	NA	TRBJ2-3	CASSQDRGAGTDTQYF	TGTGCCAGCAGCCAAGACAGGGGAGCCGGCACAGATACGCAGTATTTT
TRBV4-2	TRBD1	once	TRBJ1-6	CASSQQLRDRIGNSPLHF	TGTGCCAGCAGCCAACAACTCCGGGACAGAATTGGGAATTCACCCCTCCACTTT
TRBV5-1	TRBD1	NA	TRBJ1-6	CASSQTGRNSPLHF	TGCGCCAGCAGCCAGACAGGGAGGAATTCACCCCTCCACTTT
TRBV6-4	NA	NA	TRBJ1-5	CASSEYSNQPQHF	TGTGCCAGCAGTGAGTATAGCAATCAGCCCCAGCATTTT
TRBV7-3	TRBD1	NA	TRBJ2-5	CASSPNRDRGRETQYF	TGTGCCAGCAGCCCGAATAGGGACAGGGGACGGGAGACCCAGTACTTC
TRBV19	NA	NA	TRBJ1-3	CASSLQGGNTIYF	TGTGCCAGTAGCCTCCAGGGAGGAAACACCATATATTTT
TRBV29-1	NA	NA	TRBJ2-1	CSAITGYNEQFF	TGCAGCGCAATTACAGGGTACAATGAGCAGTTCTTC
TRBV7-7	NA	NA	TRBJ1-1	CASSLRLRTEAFF	TGTGCTAGCAGCTTACGCCTTCGGACTGAAGCTTTCTTT
TRBV27	NA	NA	TRBJ2-1	CASSSPGRSSYNEQFF	TGTGCCAGCAGTTCACCCGGTAGAAGCTCCTACAATGAGCAGTTCTTC
TRBV27	TRBD1	NA	TRBJ2-7	CASRGQGGRNEQYF	TGTGCCAGCAGAGGACAGGGGGGTAGGAACGAGCAGTACTTC
TRBV10-3	NA	NA	TRBJ2-7	CAASNRETYEQYF	TGTGCCGCCTCAAACAGGGAAACCTACGAGCAGTACTTC
TRBV29-1	NA	NA	TRBJ1-3	CSVSRNSGNTIYF	TGCAGCGTTAGCAGGAACTCTGGAAACACCATATATTTT
TRBV7-6	NA	NA	TRBJ2-3	CASSLGNQGLDTQYF	TGTGCCAGCAGCTTAGGTAACCAGGGACTCGATACGCAGTATTTT
TRBV7-3	NA	NA	TRBJ2-1	CASSLRAGFRDEQFF	TGTGCCAGCAGCTTACGGGCAGGGTTTCGGGATGAGCAGTTCTTC
TRBV10-3	TRBD1	NA	TRBJ2-3	CAISEPDRVGLTRDTQYF	TGTGCCATCAGTGAGCCGGACAGGGTGGGACTCACCAGAGATACGCAGTATTTT
TRBV30	TRBD2	NA	TRBJ2-7	CAWSVREAGEQYF	TGTGCCTGGAGTGTGCGGGAGGCGGGAGAGCAGTACTTC
TRBV3-1/TRBV3-2	NA	NA	TRBJ2-7	CASSQRDEQYF	TGTGCCAGCAGCCAGCGGGACGAGCAGTACTTC
TRBV11-2	TRBD1	NA	TRBJ2-1	CASSQTDDRDEFF	TGTGCCAGCAGCCAAACCGACGACAGGGATGAGTTCTTC
TRBV19	TRBD1	NA	TRBJ1-1	CASSIGTGGEAFF	TGTGCCAGTAGTATTGGGACAGGGGGGGAAGCTTTCTTT
TRBV6-5	NA	NA	TRBJ1-1	CASSPAPGHREAFF	TGTGCCAGCAGTCCAGCACCGGGACACCGTGAAGCTTTCTTT
TRBV20-1	NA	NA	TRBJ1-6	CSASGRSNSPLHF	TGCAGTGCTAGTGGCAGATCTAATTCACCCCTCCACTTT